A single sample gave rise to the 3 T cell receptor beta chains below, sequenced in a study of blood T cells in healthy people across ages. A second about 6 to 11 cycle PCR used barcoded and J-beta primers. TCRdb re-called the 5' RACE reads through MiXCR, storing one row per CDR3 protein. Among around 2 million distinct CDR3 sequences listed, roughly two fifths were seen once. Sequenced sample: blood. The receptors originated from a human donor in good health.

This chain connects TRBV6-6 to TRBJ1-1, with a weak D call TRBD1 (6 bases). V lost 0 bases, J lost 5 bases, and 13 bases lay in between. The CDR3 loop spans 15 amino acids. CDR1 and CDR2 from the germline V gene are MNHNY and SVGAGI (reference sequence). The CDR3: CASSYSRGPGTEAFF. The CDR3 nucleotides read TGTGCCAGCAGTTACTCGCGGGGGCCAGGAACTGAAGCTTTCTTT.

CDR3 DNA: TGTGCCAGCAGTTTATATACGGGGGACTCAGATACGCAGTATTTT. Amino acids: CASSLYTGDSDTQYF. The chain carries TRBV27 and TRBJ2-3, with D perhaps matching TRBD2 (6 bases). There are 15 residues in the CDR3. Germline V gives CDR1 MNHEY, CDR2 SMNVEV (reference sequence). V dropped 1 base and J dropped 4 bases, with 12 bases sitting between them.

The rearrangement links TRBV5-1 to TRBJ1-1, with a weak D call TRBD1 (5 bases). The CDR3 covers 15 residues. Trimming shortened V by 4 bases and J by 1 base, and 14 bases separated the two germline ends. CDR1 is SGHRS and CDR2 is YFSETQ in the germline V gene. The CDR3 region has the DNA TGCGCCAGCAGCCTGGGGTGGGGGTCGAACACTGAAGCTTTCTTT. This gives the protein CASSLGWGSNTEAFF.